These T cell receptor beta chains were read from a single sample in a study of blood T cell repertoires in COVID-19. Method: immunoSEQ multiplex PCR; TCRdb's copy keeps in-frame clones and lacks some. The data show under 95,000 clones, about three quarters seen once. Sequenced: peripheral blood. The origin of the receptors is a man in his forties or fifties with active or convalescent COVID-19. Each CDR3 is given with its conserved first and last residue. A D gene is named only where the DNA matches it firmly. Clone size, where shown, is once, few, many, or a class for clones that have expanded.

D	size	V	J	CDR3	DNA
-	-	TRBV18	TRBJ1-4	CASSPGGVGEKLFF	TGTGCCAGCTCACCCGGAGGGGTCGGCGAAAAACTGTTTTTT
-	-	TRBV5-4	TRBJ2-1	CASSKGRQGIHNEQFF	TGTGCCAGCAGCAAAGGACGGCAGGGAATACACAATGAGCAGTTCTTC
-	-	TRBV5-1	TRBJ1-3	CASMAGIAGNTIYF	TGCGCCAGCATGGCGGGGATAGCTGGAAACACCATATATTTT
-	-	TRBV14	TRBJ1-4	CASSRSQYSANEKLFF	TGTGCCAGCAGCCGTAGTCAATACAGTGCTAATGAAAAACTGTTTTTT
-	-	TRBV19	TRBJ1-5	CASSRQEGQPQHF	TGTGCCAGTAGTCGCCAGGAAGGCCAGCCCCAGCATTTT
-	-	TRBV6-5	TRBJ2-2	CASSYGRGTTGELFF	TGTGCCAGCAGTTACGGCAGGGGCACCACCGGGGAGCTGTTTTTT
TRBD2	-	TRBV6-5	TRBJ2-7	CASTLAGGYYEQYF	TGTGCCAGCACACTAGCGGGGGGTTACTACGAGCAGTACTTC
-	few	TRBV11-2	TRBJ1-3	CASSLAVSGNTIYF	TGTGCCAGCAGCTTGGCGGTTTCCGGAAACACCATATATTTT
-	-	TRBV4-2	TRBJ2-1	CASSQVGEEQFF	TGTGCCAGCAGCCAAGTCGGAGAAGAGCAGTTCTTC
-	-	TRBV7-8	TRBJ2-2	CASSLPARANTGELFF	TGTGCCAGCAGCTTACCTGCCAGGGCGAACACCGGGGAGCTGTTTTTT
-	-	TRBV28	TRBJ1-2	CASSPLYYGYTF	TGTGCCAGCAGTCCACTTTACTATGGCTACACCTTC
TRBD2	-	TRBV2	TRBJ2-5	CASSAGTSGGEQETQYF	TGTGCCAGCAGTGCAGGGACTAGCGGGGGGGAACAAGAGACCCAGTACTTC
-	-	TRBV19	TRBJ1-4	CASSTDSPGEKLFF	TGTGCCAGTAGTACCGACAGCCCCGGGGAAAAACTGTTTTTT